The 31 T cell receptor beta chains presented below share a single source sample, sequenced in a study of OX40 agonist ivuxolimab in advanced cancers. Assay: immunoSEQ multiplex PCR; the TCRdb copy retains only in-frame clones and omits some. The data hold over 85,000 clones, with roughly 90% observed a single time. The sequenced sample was CD4+ or CD8+ T cells sorted from blood, obtained in a trial of the OX40 agonist ivuxolimab. These receptors were obtained from an adult with an advanced solid tumor such as melanoma, head and neck, liver or kidney cancer.

This chain's CDR3 is CATLSYRTDTQYF. The CDR3 DNA reads as TGTGCCACCCTCAGTTATCGGACAGATACGCAGTATTTT. The chain has TRBV28 and TRBJ2-3; D is unclear. CDR3 length: 13 amino acids. Trimming stripped 10 bases from V and 3 bases from J, with 14 bases between. Germline V gene lookup returns CDR1 MDHEN and CDR2 SYDVKM.

This chain links TRBV19 with TRBJ1-1; 8 nucleotides match TRBD1. V was clipped by 5 bases and J by 0 bases; unmatched bases: 11. This CDR3 spans 17 amino acids. Germline CDR1 and CDR2: LNHDA and SQIVND (reference sequence). CDR3 in amino acids: CASSAQGGRILNTEAFF. CDR3 bases: TGTGCCAGTAGTGCACAGGGGGGGAGGATTCTGAACACTGAAGCTTTCTTT.

The genes are TRBV2 and TRBJ1-2; TRBD1 matches 8 bases. The V segment lost 7 bases and the J segment 7 bases; nucleotides outside the gene matches: 11. The CDR3 is 14 amino acids. Germline CDR1 is SNHLY and CDR2 is FYNNEI. The chain's CDR3 is CASMEQDRASGYTF. CDR3 nucleotide sequence: TGTGCCAGCATGGAGCAGGACAGGGCCAGTGGCTACACCTTC. Looking up the rest from reference TRBV2 and TRBJ1-2 gives the full variable domain: EPEVTQTPSHQVTQMGQEVILRCVPISNHLYFYWYRQILGQKVEFLVSFYNNEISEKSEIFDDQFSVERPDGSNFTLKIRSTKLEDSAMYFCASMEQDRASGYTFGSGTRLTVV.

The rearrangement uses TRBV7-8 and TRBJ2-1; unclear D gene. Between the trimmed V and J ends, which lost 5 bases and 7 bases, there was a span of 6 bases. This CDR3 comprises 11 residues. Germline V gene data show CDR1 as SGHVS and CDR2 as FQNEAQ. CDR3 sequence reads: CASSPRNEQFF. CDR3 coding DNA: TGTGCCAGCAGCCCTCGGAATGAGCAGTTCTTC.

CDR3 sequence reads: CASSSVLAGHNEQFF. CDR3 nucleotide sequence: TGTGCCAGCAGCTCTGTTTTAGCGGGTCACAATGAGCAGTTCTTC. The rearrangement links TRBV11-1 to TRBJ2-1, with 7 bases matching TRBD2. This CDR3 is 15 amino acids long. Germline trimming cut 4 bases from V and 5 bases from J; bases unmatched to any gene: 8. Germline loops: CDR1 SGHAT, CDR2 FQDESV (reference sequence).

The chain recombines TRBV11-1 with TRBJ2-3, with 8 bases that match TRBD1. The CDR3 sequence is 15 residues long. The germline gives CDR1 SGHAT, CDR2 FQDESV (reference sequence). The trim removed 4 bases at V and 3 bases at J, leaving 6 bases unmatched. The chain's CDR3 is CASSSRGLRTDTQYF. CDR3 DNA: TGTGCCAGCAGCTCCAGGGGGCTGAGGACAGATACGCAGTATTTT.

The rearrangement links TRBV4-3 to TRBJ1-1; no reliable D call. The CDR3 totals 15 residues. CDR1 is LGHNA, CDR2 YSLEER, per germline. Trimming took off 4 bases at V and 4 bases at J, with 16 bases between the two ends. The CDR3 DNA follows: TGCGCCAGCAGCCGTAATCGGATTTCCGCCACTGAAGCTTTCTTT. As protein: CASSRNRISATEAFF.

The chain uses TRBV4-1 and TRBJ2-2, with TRBD1 matching 7 bases. This CDR3 contains 15 residues. Trimming removed 3 bases from V and 8 bases from J; junction bases left unmatched: 9. Per the germline V gene, CDR1 is MGHRA and CDR2 is YSYEKL. For the CDR3, the DNA is TGCGCCAGCAGCCACCGACAGGGTCTAAGGGGGGAGCTGTTTTTT. As protein: CASSHRQGLRGELFF.

The rearrangement uses TRBV5-4 and TRBJ2-3; no clear D gene. The CDR3 has 15 residues. Germline-derived CDR1 and CDR2 are SGHNT and YYREEE (reference sequence). The V end lost 7 bases, the J end lost 0 bases, and 15 bases lay between the germline ends. CDR3 residues: CASHQNGRSTDTQYF. In DNA form, the CDR3 reads TGTGCCAGCCATCAGAACGGCAGAAGCACAGATACGCAGTATTTT.

The chain joins TRBV2 to TRBJ2-7, with 11 bases identical to TRBD2. Germline V gene sequence: CDR1 SNHLY, CDR2 FYNNEI. V was clipped by 6 bases and J by 0 bases; unmatched bases: 10. This CDR3 spans 17 amino acids. As DNA, the CDR3 is TGTGCCAGCAGCCAAGGGACTAGCGGAGGAAGCTCCTACGAGCAGTACTTC. Amino acid sequence: CASSQGTSGGSSYEQYF.

The chain combines TRBV9 with TRBJ2-3, with 9 bases identical to TRBD1. The CDR3 runs to 15 residues. J gave up 8 bases and V 1 base, and 8 bases lay outside the gene matches. Germline CDR1 is SGDLS and CDR2 is YYNGEE. This chain's CDR3 is CASSVLNEGQGTQYF. The CDR3 DNA reads as TGTGCCAGCAGCGTACTCAATGAGGGACAGGGTACGCAGTATTTT. Full variable domain (remainder filled in from reference TRBV9 and TRBJ2-3): DSGVTQTPKHLITATGQRVTLRCSPRSGDLSVYWYQQSLDQGLQFLIQYYNGEERAKGNILERFSAQQFPDLHSELNLSSLELGDSALYFCASSVLNEGQGTQYFGPGTRLTVL.

The V gene is TRBV18, the J gene TRBJ2-7; D is possibly TRBD1 (6 bases). V lost 1 base to trimming and J lost 5 bases, with 9 bases between them. CDR1 and CDR2 (germline): KGHSH, LQKENI. This CDR3 spans 13 amino acids. CDR3 DNA sequence: TGTGCCAGCTCACCACGACAGGCGGACGAGCAGTACTTC. Its protein is CASSPRQADEQYF.

V gene TRBV7-6 combines with J gene TRBJ2-2; TRBD1 agrees at 7 bases. The ends lost 8 bases at V and 2 bases at J; junction bases unmatched: 8. This CDR3 has 15 residues. The germline gives CDR1 SGHVS, CDR2 FNYEAQ. In DNA, the CDR3 is TGTGCCAGCGGCCGGGGACAGCGAAACACCGGGGAGCTGTTTTTT. Its protein is CASGRGQRNTGELFF.

The chain is built from TRBV5-6 and TRBJ2-7, with D possibly being TRBD2 (6 bases). Deletions cut 4 bases from V and 0 bases from J, with 8 bases between. The CDR3 has 13 residues. From germline, CDR1 is SGHDT and CDR2 YYEEEE. DNA of the CDR3: TGTGCCAGCAGCGGCGGGGTCTCCTACGAGCAGTACTTC. Its protein product is CASSGGVSYEQYF.

The chain is built from TRBV5-3 and TRBJ2-7; D not resolved. TRBV5-3 is designated an ORF whose function remains uncertain. Trimming pared 4 bases from V and 3 bases from J, leaving 20 bases between. This CDR3 has 16 amino acids. As DNA, the CDR3 is TGTGCCAGAAGCCCTGCGAAAGGCCTCTACCACTACGAGCAGTACTTC. Amino acids: CARSPAKGLYHYEQYF.

The J gene is TRBJ2-3, the V gene TRBV7-3, with D possibly TRBD2 on 5 matching bases. V was cut by 2 bases and J by 5 bases, with 14 bases left in between. The germline gives CDR1 SGHTA, CDR2 FQGTGA. The length of the CDR3 is 15 residues. The CDR3 sequence is CASSLWAAEGDTQYF. CDR3 sequence (DNA): TGTGCCAGCAGCTTATGGGCGGCTGAGGGAGATACGCAGTATTTT. Drawing the rest from reference TRBV7-3 and TRBJ2-3, the complete variable domain is GAGVSQTPSNKVTEKGKYVELRCDPISGHTALYWYRQSLGQGPEFLIYFQGTGAADDSGLPNDRFFAVRPEGSVSTLKIQRTERGDSAVYLCASSLWAAEGDTQYFGPGTRLTVL.

This chain links TRBV5-6 with TRBJ2-7; either TRBD1 or TRBD2 may fit D (5 bases each). The CDR3 is 13 residues long. Germline CDR1 is SGHDT and CDR2 is YYEEEE. The V gene lost 3 bases and the J gene lost 3 bases, with 10 bases spanning the gap. The CDR3, as DNA: TGTGCCAGCAGCTCGGGACGGTTCTACGAGCAGTACTTC. It specifies CASSSGRFYEQYF.

The chain couples TRBV28 to TRBJ2-7, with D perhaps matching TRBD2 (7 bases). The CDR3 sequence is 14 residues long. CDR1 MDHEN and CDR2 SYDVKM come from the germline V gene. V was shortened by 3 bases and J by 4 bases, with 13 bases between the two germline ends. The CDR3 loop reads CASSLAGAQYEQYF. For the CDR3, the DNA is TGTGCCAGCAGTTTGGCGGGGGCGCAATACGAGCAGTACTTC.

The chain carries TRBV6-5 and TRBJ2-2, with TRBD2 matching 10 bases. Germline assignment: CDR1 MNHEY and CDR2 SVGAGI. The CDR3 loop spans 14 amino acids. The J segment lost 7 bases and the V segment lost 9 bases, leaving 8 bases of the junction unmatched. Here the CDR3 reads CASSGRTLSGELFF. Written as DNA, the CDR3 is TGTGCCAGTAGCGGGAGGACCCTTAGCGGGGAGCTGTTTTTT.

The gene calls are TRBV19 and TRBJ1-5, with D possibly matching TRBD1 (6 bases). Germline V gene lookup returns CDR1 LNHDA and CDR2 SQIVND (reference sequence). Trimming took off 3 bases at V and 4 bases at J, with 10 bases between the two ends. The CDR3 loop spans 14 amino acids. The CDR3 sequence: CASSMAGVNQPQHF. Here the CDR3 DNA reads TGTGCCAGTAGTATGGCAGGGGTTAATCAGCCCCAGCATTTT.

This chain links TRBV19 with TRBJ2-1, with TRBD2 matching 11 bases. CDR1 is LNHDA, CDR2 SQIVND, per germline (reference sequence). The J segment lost 4 bases and the V segment lost 4 bases, leaving 3 bases of the junction unmatched. The CDR3 sequence is 15 residues long. The CDR3 region has the DNA TGTGCCAGTAGTAAACTAGCGGGAGATTACAATGAGCAGTTCTTC. Translation: CASSKLAGDYNEQFF.

This chain uses TRBV2 with TRBJ2-5, with 7 positions matching TRBD1. J gave up 2 bases and V 11 bases, and 11 bases lay outside the gene matches. The V gene's germline CDR1 is SNHLY and CDR2 FYNNEI. The CDR3 runs to 14 residues. CDR3 region: CAHSPGQLQETQYF. Here the CDR3 DNA reads TGTGCCCACTCCCCGGGACAGTTACAAGAGACCCAGTACTTC.

This clone was picked up one time. V gene TRBV7-8 combines with J gene TRBJ1-2; TRBD1 aligns across 7 bases. The CDR3 consists of 15 residues. Trimming cost V 2 bases and J 7 bases; bases outside gene matches: 10. Germline assignment: CDR1 SGHVS and CDR2 FQNEAQ. CDR3 sequence (DNA): TGTGCCAGCAGCTTATTACAGGGGTATAAGGTTGGCTACACCTTC. It codes for CASSLLQGYKVGYTF.

This chain connects TRBV2 to TRBJ2-5; no clear D gene. CDR1 is SNHLY, CDR2 FYNNEI, per germline. Trimming pared 7 bases from V and 0 bases from J, leaving 6 bases between. The CDR3 extends over 12 amino acids. The CDR3 spells CASTPYQETQYF. The CDR3 region has the DNA TGTGCCAGCACCCCGTACCAAGAGACCCAGTACTTC.

Only one count was recorded for this clone. The CDR3 nucleotides are TGTGCCAGCAGCCCCCGTAGCGGGAGGGGAGGGGAGACCCAGTACTTC. It translates to CASSPRSGRGGETQYF. The gene calls are TRBV9 and TRBJ2-5; 11 positions agree with TRBD2. The CDR3 has 16 amino acids. CDR1 is SGDLS, CDR2 YYNGEE, per germline. V lost 4 bases and J lost 5; bases outside the gene matches: 10.

CDR3 residues: CASSARLGLARSYEQYF. CDR3 in DNA: TGTGCCAGCAGCGCCCGTCTCGGACTAGCGCGATCCTACGAGCAGTACTTC. The chain is built from TRBV28 and TRBJ2-7, with 9 nucleotides matching TRBD2. Germline V gene lookup returns CDR1 MDHEN and CDR2 SYDVKM. After removal of 6 bases from V and 1 base from J, the junction contained 13 bases not matched to a gene. CDR3 length: 17 residues.

The chain joins TRBV7-2 to TRBJ2-3; D is ambiguous. With 1 base removed from V and 6 bases from J, the gap between germline ends came to 5 bases. Per germline, CDR1 SGHTA and CDR2 FQGNSA. The CDR3 loop spans 12 amino acids. The CDR3 coding sequence is TGTGCCAGCAGCTTAGATAGGGATACGCAGTATTTT. Encoded protein: CASSLDRDTQYF.

The genes are TRBV5-5 and TRBJ1-1; D gene uncertain. There are 12 residues in the CDR3. V lost 2 bases and J lost 3, with 5 bases in between. The germline V gene encodes CDR1 SGHKS and CDR2 YYEKEE (reference sequence). Here the CDR3 reads CASSLRDTEAFF. The DNA for the CDR3 is TGTGCCAGCAGCTTACGGGACACTGAAGCTTTCTTT.

The chain uses TRBV29-1 and TRBJ1-1, with D maybe TRBD1 (5 bases). This CDR3 has 13 amino acids. V lost 6 bases to trimming and J lost 0 bases, with 11 bases between them. Germline CDR1 reads SQVTM; CDR2 reads ANQGSEA. This chain's CDR3 is CSVRTNLNTEAFF. The CDR3 DNA follows: TGCAGCGTGAGGACAAATTTGAACACTGAAGCTTTCTTT.

This rearrangement joins TRBV2 to TRBJ2-6; possibly TRBD2 for D (5 bases). The CDR3 is 17 residues long. The germline V and J ends were trimmed by 10 bases and 0 bases, with 19 bases remaining between them. The germline V gene has CDR1 SNHLY and CDR2 FYNNEI. The CDR3 DNA follows: TGTGCCACCACCCAAACGGGGTCGCCCTCTGGGGCCAACGTCCTGACTTTC. This encodes CATTQTGSPSGANVLTF.

This clone was seen once. This rearrangement joins TRBV19 to TRBJ2-3; 7 nucleotides line up with TRBD1. The CDR3 runs to 14 residues. Germline V gene lookup returns CDR1 LNHDA and CDR2 SQIVND (reference sequence). V lost 6 bases, J lost 6 bases, and 9 bases stayed unmatched. CDR3 loop: CASRLTGTLDTQYF. CDR3 bases: TGTGCCAGTAGGCTGACAGGGACGCTCGATACGCAGTATTTT.